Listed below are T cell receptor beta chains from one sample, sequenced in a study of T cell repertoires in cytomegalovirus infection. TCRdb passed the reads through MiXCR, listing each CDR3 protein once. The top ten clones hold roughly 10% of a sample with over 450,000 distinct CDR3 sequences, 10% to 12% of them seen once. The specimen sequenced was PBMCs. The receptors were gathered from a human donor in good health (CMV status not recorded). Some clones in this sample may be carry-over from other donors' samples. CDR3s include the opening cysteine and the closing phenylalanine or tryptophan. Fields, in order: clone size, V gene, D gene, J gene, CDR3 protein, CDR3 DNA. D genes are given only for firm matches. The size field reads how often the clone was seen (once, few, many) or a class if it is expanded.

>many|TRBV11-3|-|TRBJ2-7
CASSLVGDEQYF
TGTGCCAGCAGCTTAGTAGGGGACGAGCAGTACTTC
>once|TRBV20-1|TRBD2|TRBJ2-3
CSAEGSGGASTDTQYF
TGCAGTGCTGAGGGTAGCGGGGGGGCGAGCACAGATACGCAGTATTTT
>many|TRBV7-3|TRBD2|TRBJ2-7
CASSLQANAGGITYEQYF
TGTGCCAGCAGCTTACAAGCGAATGCGGGGGGGATTACCTACGAGCAGTACTTC
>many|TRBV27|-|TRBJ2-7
CASSLAQDYEQYF
TGTGCCAGCAGTTTAGCACAGGACTACGAGCAGTACTTC
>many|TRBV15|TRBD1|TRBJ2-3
CATSTGQGADTQYF
TGTGCCACCAGCACCGGACAGGGAGCAGATACGCAGTATTTT
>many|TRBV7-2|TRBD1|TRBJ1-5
CASSLDRGSNQPQHF
TGTGCCAGCAGCCTAGACAGGGGTAGCAATCAGCCCCAGCATTTT
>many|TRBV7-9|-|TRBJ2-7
CASSPTASYEQYF
TGTGCCAGCAGCCCGACAGCCTCCTACGAGCAGTACTTC
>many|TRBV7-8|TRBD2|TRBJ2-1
CASSTERDRYNEQFF
TGTGCCAGCAGCACAGAGCGGGACCGCTACAATGAGCAGTTCTTC
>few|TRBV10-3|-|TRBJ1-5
CAIGGGAGQPQHF
TGTGCCATCGGAGGGGGGGCTGGACAGCCCCAGCATTTT
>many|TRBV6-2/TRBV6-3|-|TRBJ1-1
CASSYSLQGTEAFF
TGTGCCAGCAGTTATTCCTTACAAGGCACTGAAGCTTTCTTT
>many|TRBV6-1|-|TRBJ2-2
CASRAPDGTNTGELFF
TGTGCCAGCAGAGCCCCGGACGGAACGAACACCGGGGAGCTGTTTTTT
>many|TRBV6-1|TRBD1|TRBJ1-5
CASSARDSQYSNQPQHF
TGTGCCAGCAGTGCTAGGGACAGCCAATATAGCAATCAGCCCCAGCATTTT
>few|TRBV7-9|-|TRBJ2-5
CASSLAAEETQYF
TGTGCCAGCAGCTTAGCGGCGGAAGAGACCCAGTACTTC
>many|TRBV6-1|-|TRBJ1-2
CASSELGDNYGYTF
TGTGCCAGCAGTGAACTGGGGGATAACTATGGCTACACCTTC
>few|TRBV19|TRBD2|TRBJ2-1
CASRTSGGANEQFF
TGTGCCAGTCGAACTAGCGGGGGGGCAAATGAGCAGTTCTTC
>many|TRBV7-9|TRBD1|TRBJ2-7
CAGQTGGAYEQYF
TGTGCCGGCCAGACAGGGGGCGCGTACGAGCAGTACTTC